The sample holds a few counts of the clone carrying this T cell receptor (beta chain). Its antigen is not known. Germline CDR1 reads LNHNV; CDR2 reads YYDKDF (reference sequence). J was trimmed by 7 bases and V by 7 bases; bases with no gene match: 8. The CDR3 runs 14 residues. Documented time point: newly diagnosed GD, antithyroid drugs for less than 3 months. PBMCs provided the RNA from which the TCR library was made. Arm-PCR of CDR3 regions and iRepertoire HTBI primers were used to build TCR beta libraries. Authors' methods: Analysis of the samples identified roughly 62 TRBV and 12 to 15 TRBJ segments. In TCRdb, the multiplex PCR reads were re-called with MiXCR into one record per CDR3 protein. TCRdb, not the original authors, processed these V and J calls. The data show about 540,000 distinct CDR3 sequences, roughly 14% seen once. The sample comes from a study of regulatory T cells in long-lasting Graves disease.

Study outcomes and limitations: Sharing of public clonotypes was greater in persistent patients (2,741) than in new patients (roughly 1,000). Persistent disease showed a preference for TRBV28, TRBJ1-2 and TRBJ2-5.

The same data also contributed to another study, on T cells in Graves' hyperthyroidism and ophthalmopathy. That source reports: The HTBI primer set drove a first-round RT-PCR of the TCR CDR3.

This TCR was sampled from a young man with Graves disease. The chain joins TRBV15 to TRBJ2-1, with 9 bases that match TRBD1. Sequencing was performed on peripheral blood mononuclear cells (PBMCs), taken at new diagnosis, from a patient treated with antithyroid drugs. CDR3 bases: TGTGCCACCACCAGGGACAGGGTGGGAAATGAGCAGTTCTTC. Amino acid sequence: CATTRDRVGNEQFF.